The rows below give T cell receptor beta chains drawn from one sample of a study of CD8 T cells in ankylosing spondylitis. TCRdb reanalysed the 5' RACE reads using MiXCR and keeps one entry per CDR3 protein. Of 750,000 to 850,000 distinct CDR3 sequences listed, roughly 10% are singletons. Sample: blood, either unsorted or a sorted T cell fraction (not recorded which). Every receptor here comes from a male donor with ankylosing spondylitis. Both conserved end residues are part of each CDR3. Each record gives: CDR3 protein, CDR3 DNA, V gene, J gene, clone size, D gene, CDR3 length. D genes are given only for firm matches. Clone size, where shown, is once, few, many, or a class for clones that have expanded.

CASSLGNGLSTQYF	TGTGCCAGCAGCTTAGGGAATGGACTGAGTACGCAGTATTTT	TRBV7-9	TRBJ2-3	few	-	14
CASSAPGPWDYGYTF	TGTGCCAGTAGTGCTCCGGGTCCCTGGGACTATGGCTACACCTTC	TRBV19	TRBJ1-2	-	-	15
CSARDQAFWGSPLHF	TGCAGTGCTAGAGATCAAGCATTCTGGGGTTCACCCCTCCACTTT	TRBV20-1	TRBJ1-6	-	-	15
CASSSIVYETQYF	TGTGCCAGCAGCAGTATAGTGTATGAGACCCAGTACTTC	TRBV7-8	TRBJ2-5	-	-	13
CSARAGGPNTGELFF	TGCAGTGCAAGAGCGGGAGGTCCGAACACCGGGGAGCTGTTTTTT	TRBV20-1	TRBJ2-2	-	TRBD2	15
CASRRATDEKLFF	TGCGCCAGCAGGAGGGCTACCGATGAAAAACTGTTTTTT	TRBV5-1	TRBJ1-4	once	-	13
CASSYPKYPHGRNTGELFF	TGTGCCAGCAGTTACCCTAAATACCCACACGGGCGTAACACCGGGGAGCTGTTTTTT	TRBV6-5	TRBJ2-2	-	-	19
CASSYRVETQYF	TGTGCCAGCAGTTACAGGGTGGAGACCCAGTACTTC	TRBV6-6	TRBJ2-5	-	-	12
CASSQGASRGETQYF	TGTGCCAGCAGCCAAGGCGCTTCAAGGGGGGAGACCCAGTACTTC	TRBV14	TRBJ2-5	-	-	15
CASSTGQDTDTQYF	TGCGCCAGCAGCACCGGACAGGACACAGATACGCAGTATTTT	TRBV5-1	TRBJ2-3	-	TRBD1	14
CSAIRDSNEKLFF	TGCAGTGCTATCCGGGACAGTAATGAAAAACTGTTTTTT	TRBV20-1	TRBJ1-4	few	TRBD1	13
CASSLGILEGRNTIYF	TGTGCCAGCAGTCTCGGGATCTTAGAGGGGCGAAACACCATATATTTT	TRBV12-3/TRBV12-4	TRBJ1-3	-	-	16
CASSSYGSAGGYTF	TGTGCCAGCAGTTCCTATGGCTCTGCTGGGGGCTACACCTTC	TRBV28	TRBJ1-2	few	-	14
CASRHGATQPQHF	TGTGCCAGCCGACATGGAGCCACTCAGCCCCAGCATTTT	TRBV6-6	TRBJ1-5	few	-	13
CSAFRDMNTEAFF	TGCAGCGCCTTCAGGGACATGAACACTGAAGCTTTCTTT	TRBV29-1	TRBJ1-1	few	-	13
CASSPSAPGGREQYF	TGTGCCAGCAGCCCCTCCGCCCCAGGGGGACGCGAGCAGTACTTC	TRBV27	TRBJ2-7	-	TRBD1	15
CASSYSKYNEQFF	TGTGCCAGCAGTTACTCGAAATACAATGAGCAGTTCTTC	TRBV6-2/TRBV6-3	TRBJ2-1	many	-	13
CSARDAYVPGEADEQYF	TGCAGTGCTAGAGATGCCTACGTTCCAGGGGAGGCAGACGAGCAGTACTTC	TRBV20-1	TRBJ2-7	-	-	17
CASSLFQGEKLFF	TGTGCCAGCAGCTTATTTCAGGGTGAAAAACTGTTTTTT	TRBV7-2	TRBJ1-4	few	-	13
CASSYGSGSTSTDTQYF	TGTGCCAGCAGTTATGGGAGCGGCAGTACTAGCACAGATACGCAGTATTTT	TRBV6-5	TRBJ2-3	many	-	17
CSVTGMYEQYF	TGCAGTGTCACGGGGATGTACGAGCAGTACTTC	TRBV20-1	TRBJ2-7	few	-	11
CASDNPHSTGELFF	TGTGCCAGCGACAACCCACACAGCACCGGGGAGCTGTTTTTT	TRBV12-3/TRBV12-4	TRBJ2-2	few	-	14
CSASRGLAGDTQYF	TGCAGTGCTAGCCGGGGACTAGCGGGAGATACGCAGTATTTT	TRBV20-1	TRBJ2-3	-	TRBD2	14
CASSLDTYYGYTF	TGCGCCAGCAGCTTAGACACCTACTATGGCTACACCTTC	TRBV5-1	TRBJ1-2	-	-	13
CASSLDQGNYEQYF	TGTGCCAGCAGCTTGGATCAGGGGAACTACGAGCAGTACTTC	TRBV5-6	TRBJ2-7	-	-	14
CASSYSNVPSLGGTQYF	TGTGCCAGCAGTTACTCGAATGTTCCATCTCTTGGGGGGACCCAGTACTTC	TRBV6-5	TRBJ2-5	-	-	17
CASSPGRGRQGLEEQYF	TGCGCCAGCAGCCCGGGGCGAGGGAGACAGGGGCTGGAGGAGCAGTACTTC	TRBV5-1	TRBJ2-7	few	TRBD1	17